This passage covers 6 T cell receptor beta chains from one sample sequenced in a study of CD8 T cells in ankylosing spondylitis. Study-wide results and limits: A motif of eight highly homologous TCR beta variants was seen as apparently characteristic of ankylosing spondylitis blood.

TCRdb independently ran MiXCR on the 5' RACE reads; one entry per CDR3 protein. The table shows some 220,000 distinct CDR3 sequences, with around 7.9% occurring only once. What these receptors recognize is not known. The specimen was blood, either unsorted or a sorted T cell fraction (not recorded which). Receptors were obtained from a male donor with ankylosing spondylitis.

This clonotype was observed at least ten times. In DNA, the CDR3 is TGCAGCGTTGGTCTAGCGGGAGGGTATTACGAGCAGTACTTC. Its translation: CSVGLAGGYYEQYF. The chain uses TRBV29-1 and TRBJ2-7; 12 nucleotides align to TRBD2. The CDR3 consists of 14 residues. Germline loops: CDR1 SQVTM, CDR2 ANQGSEA. V trimming: 4 bases; J trimming: 4 bases; junction bases outside the gene matches: 5.

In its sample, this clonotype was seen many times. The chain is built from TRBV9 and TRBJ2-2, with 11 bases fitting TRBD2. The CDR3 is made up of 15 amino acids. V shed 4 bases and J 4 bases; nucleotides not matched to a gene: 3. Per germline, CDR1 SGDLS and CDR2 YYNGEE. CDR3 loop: CASSISGGATGELFF. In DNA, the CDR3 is TGTGCCAGCAGCATTAGCGGGGGGGCCACCGGGGAGCTGTTTTTT.

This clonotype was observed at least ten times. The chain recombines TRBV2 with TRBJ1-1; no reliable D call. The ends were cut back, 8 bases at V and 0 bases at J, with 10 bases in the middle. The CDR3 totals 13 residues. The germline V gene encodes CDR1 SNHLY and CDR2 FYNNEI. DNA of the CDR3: TGTGCCAGCCACGGACGACTGAACACTGAAGCTTTCTTT. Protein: CASHGRLNTEAFF.

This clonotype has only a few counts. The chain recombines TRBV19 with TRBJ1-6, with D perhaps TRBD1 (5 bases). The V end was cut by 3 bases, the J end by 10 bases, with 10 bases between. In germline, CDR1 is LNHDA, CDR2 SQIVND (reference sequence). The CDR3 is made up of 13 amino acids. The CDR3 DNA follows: TGTGCCAGTAGTATTATCGGGGCCTCACCCCTCCACTTT. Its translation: CASSIIGASPLHF.

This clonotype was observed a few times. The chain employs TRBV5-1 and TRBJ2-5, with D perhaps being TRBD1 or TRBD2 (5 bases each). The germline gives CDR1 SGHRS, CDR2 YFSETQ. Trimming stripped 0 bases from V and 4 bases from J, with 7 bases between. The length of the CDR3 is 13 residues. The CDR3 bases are TGCGCCAGCAGCTTGGGGGGGACAGAGACCCAGTACTTC. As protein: CASSLGGTETQYF.

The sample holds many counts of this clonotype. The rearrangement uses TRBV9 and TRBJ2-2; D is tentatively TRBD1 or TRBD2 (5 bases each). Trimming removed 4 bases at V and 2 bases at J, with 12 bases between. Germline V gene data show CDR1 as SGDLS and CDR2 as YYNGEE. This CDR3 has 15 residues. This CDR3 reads CASSRGDGNTGELFF. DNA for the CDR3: TGTGCCAGCAGCCGGGGCGATGGAAACACCGGGGAGCTGTTTTTT.